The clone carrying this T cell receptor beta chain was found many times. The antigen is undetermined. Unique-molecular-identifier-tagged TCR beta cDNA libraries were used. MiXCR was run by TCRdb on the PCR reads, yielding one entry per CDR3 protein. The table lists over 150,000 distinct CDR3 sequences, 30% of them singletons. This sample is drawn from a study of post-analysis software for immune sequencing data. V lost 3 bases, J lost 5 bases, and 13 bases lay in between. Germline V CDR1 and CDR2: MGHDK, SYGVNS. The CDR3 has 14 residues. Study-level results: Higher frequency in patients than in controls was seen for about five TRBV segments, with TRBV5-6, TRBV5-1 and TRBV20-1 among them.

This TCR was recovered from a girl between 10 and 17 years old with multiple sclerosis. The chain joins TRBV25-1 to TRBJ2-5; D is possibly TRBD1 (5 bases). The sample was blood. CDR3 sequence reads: CASSDSAGLETQYF. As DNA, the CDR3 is TGTGCCAGCAGTGACTCGGCAGGGCTGGAGACCCAGTACTTC.